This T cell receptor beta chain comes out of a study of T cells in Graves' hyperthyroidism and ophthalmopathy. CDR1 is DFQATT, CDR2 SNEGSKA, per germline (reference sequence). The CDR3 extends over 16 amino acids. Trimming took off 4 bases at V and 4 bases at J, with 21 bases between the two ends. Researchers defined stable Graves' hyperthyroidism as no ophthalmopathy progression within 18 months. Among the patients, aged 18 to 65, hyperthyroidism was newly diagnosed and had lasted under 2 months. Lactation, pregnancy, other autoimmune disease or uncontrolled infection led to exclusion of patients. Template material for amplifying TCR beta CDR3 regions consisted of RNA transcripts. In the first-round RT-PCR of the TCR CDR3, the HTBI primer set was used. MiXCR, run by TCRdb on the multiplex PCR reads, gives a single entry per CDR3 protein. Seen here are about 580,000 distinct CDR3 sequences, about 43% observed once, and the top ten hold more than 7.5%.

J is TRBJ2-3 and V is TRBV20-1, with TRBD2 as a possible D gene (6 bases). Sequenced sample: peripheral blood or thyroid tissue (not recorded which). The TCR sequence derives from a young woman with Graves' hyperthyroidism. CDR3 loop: CSAKDPPGVFADTQYF. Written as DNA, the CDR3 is TGCAGTGCTAAAGACCCGCCGGGAGTGTTTGCAGATACGCAGTATTTT.